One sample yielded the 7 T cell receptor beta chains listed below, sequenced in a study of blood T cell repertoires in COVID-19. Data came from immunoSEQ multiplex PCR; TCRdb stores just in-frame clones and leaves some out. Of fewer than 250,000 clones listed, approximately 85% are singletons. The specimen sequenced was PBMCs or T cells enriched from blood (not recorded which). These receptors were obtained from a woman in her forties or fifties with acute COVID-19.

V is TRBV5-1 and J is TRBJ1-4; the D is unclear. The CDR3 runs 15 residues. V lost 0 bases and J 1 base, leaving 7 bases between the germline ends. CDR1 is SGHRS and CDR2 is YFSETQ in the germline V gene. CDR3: CASSLAWQTNEKLFF. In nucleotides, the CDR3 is TGCGCCAGCAGCTTGGCCTGGCAAACTAATGAAAAACTGTTTTTT. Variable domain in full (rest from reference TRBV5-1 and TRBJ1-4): KAGVTQTPRYLIKTRGQQVTLSCSPISGHRSVSWYQQTPGQGLQFLFEYFSETQRNKGNFPGRFSGRQFSNSRSEMNVSTLELGDSALYLCASSLAWQTNEKLFFGSGTQLSVL.

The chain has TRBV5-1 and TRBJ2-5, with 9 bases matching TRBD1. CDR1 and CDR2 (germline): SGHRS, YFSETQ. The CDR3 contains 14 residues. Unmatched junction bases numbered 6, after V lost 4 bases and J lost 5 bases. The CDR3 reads CASSPGTGLETQYF. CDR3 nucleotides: TGCGCCAGCAGCCCCGGGACAGGGTTGGAGACCCAGTACTTC.

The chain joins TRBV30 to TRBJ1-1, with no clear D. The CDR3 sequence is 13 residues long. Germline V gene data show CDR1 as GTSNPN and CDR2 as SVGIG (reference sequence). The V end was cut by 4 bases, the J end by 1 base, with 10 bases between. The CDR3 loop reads CAWKRGQNTEAFF. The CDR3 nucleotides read TGTGCCTGGAAAAGAGGCCAGAACACTGAAGCTTTCTTT.

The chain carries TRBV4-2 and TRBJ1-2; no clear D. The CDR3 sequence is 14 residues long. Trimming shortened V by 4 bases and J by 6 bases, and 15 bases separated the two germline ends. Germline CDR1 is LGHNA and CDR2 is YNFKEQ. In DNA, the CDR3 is TGTGCCAGCAGCCGTTCAGCAGAGAGGGATGGCTACACCTTC. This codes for CASSRSAERDGYTF.

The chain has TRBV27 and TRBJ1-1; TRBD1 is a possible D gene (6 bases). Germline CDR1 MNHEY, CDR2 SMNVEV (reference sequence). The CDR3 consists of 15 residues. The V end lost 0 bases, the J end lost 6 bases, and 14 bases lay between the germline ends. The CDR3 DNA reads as TGTGCCAGCAGTTTATCGTCAGGGGTTGGGGCTGAAGCTTTCTTT. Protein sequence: CASSLSSGVGAEAFF.

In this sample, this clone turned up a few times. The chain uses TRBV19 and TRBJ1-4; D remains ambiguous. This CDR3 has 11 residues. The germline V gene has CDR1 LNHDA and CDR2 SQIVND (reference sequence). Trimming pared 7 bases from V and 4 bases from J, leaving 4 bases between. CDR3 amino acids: CASNYNEKLFF. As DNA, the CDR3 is TGTGCCAGTAACTATAATGAAAAACTGTTTTTT.

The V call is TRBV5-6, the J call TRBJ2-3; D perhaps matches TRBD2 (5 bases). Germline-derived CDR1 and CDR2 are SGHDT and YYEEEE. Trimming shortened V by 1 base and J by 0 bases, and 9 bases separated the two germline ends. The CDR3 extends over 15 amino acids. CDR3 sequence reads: CASSLWTESTDTQYF. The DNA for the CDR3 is TGTGCCAGCAGCTTGTGGACTGAGAGCACAGATACGCAGTATTTT. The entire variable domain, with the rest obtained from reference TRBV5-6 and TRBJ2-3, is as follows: DAGVTQSPTHLIKTRGQQVTLRCSPKSGHDTVSWYQQALGQGPQFIFQYYEEEERQRGNFPDRFSGHQFPNYSSELNVNALLLGDSALYLCASSLWTESTDTQYFGPGTRLTVL.